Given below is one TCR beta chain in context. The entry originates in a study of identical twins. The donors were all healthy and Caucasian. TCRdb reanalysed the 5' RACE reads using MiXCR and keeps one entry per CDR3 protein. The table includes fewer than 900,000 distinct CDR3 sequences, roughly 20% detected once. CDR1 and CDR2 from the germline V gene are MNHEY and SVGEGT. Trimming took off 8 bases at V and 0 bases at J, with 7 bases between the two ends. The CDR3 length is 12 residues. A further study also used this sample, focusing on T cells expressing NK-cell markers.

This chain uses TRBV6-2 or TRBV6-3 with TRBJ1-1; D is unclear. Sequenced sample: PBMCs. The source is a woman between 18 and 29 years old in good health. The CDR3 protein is CASQDLNTEAFF. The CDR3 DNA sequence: TGTGCCAGCCAGGACCTGAACACTGAAGCTTTCTTT.